The 30 T cell receptor beta chains listed next were all sequenced from one sample in a study of human T cells and chemical hapten exposure. This sample's time point: patch test 3, about 24 weeks after DPC sensitization. Treatment described: therapeutic diphenylcyclopropenone sensitization with weekly scalp DPC. From the RACE reads, TCRdb called clonotypes with MiXCR, one entry per CDR3 protein. Here the sample spans some 52,000 distinct CDR3 sequences, approximately 9.9% being singletons. The material sequenced was whole blood, taken in connection with sensitization to the hapten diphenylcyclopropenone (DPC). These receptors all come from a woman aged 40 to 49 with alopecia areata. Some clones in this sample may be carry-over from other donors' samples.

The rearrangement links TRBV7-6 to TRBJ2-3; 15 bases are a match to TRBD2. Germline V gene lookup returns CDR1 SGHVS and CDR2 FNYEAQ. The CDR3 covers 18 residues. Trimming cost V 5 bases and J 3 bases; bases outside gene matches: 9. The CDR3 region is CASSHRTSGGAETDTQYF. In DNA form, the CDR3 reads TGTGCCAGCAGCCACAGGACTAGCGGGGGGGCCGAAACAGATACGCAGTATTTT. Complete variable domain (other parts from reference TRBV7-6 and TRBJ2-3): GAGVSQSPRYKVTKRGQDVALRCDPISGHVSLYWYRQALGQGPEFLTYFNYEAQQDKSGLPNDRFSAERPEGSISTLTIQRTEQRDSAMYRCASSHRTSGGAETDTQYFGPGTRLTVL.

This clonotype occurred many times. The chain carries TRBV6-2 or TRBV6-3 and TRBJ2-6; 8 bases align to TRBD2. CDR3 length: 17 amino acids. Per germline, CDR1 MNHEY and CDR2 SVGEGT. Trimming removed 6 bases from V and 1 base from J; junction bases left unmatched: 8. CDR3 in amino acids: CASSSPTSASGANVLTF. The CDR3, as DNA: TGTGCCAGCAGCTCACCGACTAGCGCGTCTGGGGCCAACGTCCTGACTTTC.

In this sample, this clonotype turned up a few times. V and J are TRBV13 and TRBJ1-1; no firm D call. The V end was cut by 4 bases, the J end by 3 bases, with 3 bases between. CDR1 is PRHDT, CDR2 FYEKMQ, per germline (reference sequence). CDR3 size: 11 residues. CDR3 nucleotides: TGTGCCAGCAGCTCCTACACTGAAGCTTTCTTT. The encoded protein is CASSSYTEAFF.

The chain links TRBV11-2 to TRBJ2-6, with TRBD2 matching over 8 bases. With 5 bases clipped from V and 0 bases from J, the junction kept 3 bases outside the gene matches. The CDR3 runs to 16 residues. Germline loops: CDR1 SGHAT, CDR2 FQNNGV. CDR3 loop: CASSVSGGSGANVLTF. CDR3 coding DNA: TGTGCCAGCAGCGTGAGCGGGGGCTCTGGGGCCAACGTCCTGACTTTC.

There are a few counts of this clonotype. The J gene is TRBJ2-7, the V gene TRBV6-5; possible D gene TRBD2, 5 bases. There are 13 residues in the CDR3. V lost 4 bases and J lost 3, with 10 bases in between. CDR1 MNHEY and CDR2 SVGAGI come from the germline V gene. The CDR3 protein is CASSFSGFYEQYF. The CDR3 DNA reads TGTGCCAGCAGTTTCTCGGGGTTCTACGAGCAGTACTTC.

This clonotype has at least ten counts. This chain joins TRBV25-1 and TRBJ1-3, with D tentatively TRBD1 (6 bases). Per the germline V gene, CDR1 is MGHDK and CDR2 is SYGVNS. With 4 bases removed from V and 1 base from J, the gap between germline ends came to 8 bases. The CDR3 loop spans 14 amino acids. The CDR3 nucleotides read TGTGCCAGCAGTGGGACAGAGTCTGGAAACACCATATATTTT. Amino acids: CASSGTESGNTIYF.

The chain recombines TRBV19 with TRBJ2-1; D is ambiguous. The CDR3 has 15 amino acids. Germline CDR1 and CDR2: LNHDA and SQIVND (reference sequence). V lost 1 base and J lost 4, with 11 bases in between. The DNA for the CDR3 is TGTGCCAGTAGTATAGGCGGCTACCGGTACAATGAGCAGTTCTTC. Protein: CASSIGGYRYNEQFF.

The chain combines TRBV9 with TRBJ1-5; 8 bases fit TRBD1. From germline, CDR1 is SGDLS and CDR2 YYNGEE. The CDR3 has 14 amino acids. V lost 3 bases and J lost 2; bases outside the gene matches: 1. Here the CDR3 DNA reads TGTGCCAGCAGCGCAGGGGGCGGCAATCAGCCCCAGCATTTT. It codes for CASSAGGGNQPQHF.

This clonotype was detected only a few times. The chain links TRBV15 to TRBJ2-3; 11 positions match TRBD2. The CDR3 is 17 amino acids. Trimming took 0 bases from V and 6 from J; bases not matched to a gene: 8. Germline V CDR1 and CDR2: LNHNV, YYDKDF (reference sequence). Here the CDR3 reads CATSRDILAGGGDTQYF. The CDR3 DNA reads TGTGCCACCAGCAGAGATATCCTAGCGGGGGGAGGTGATACGCAGTATTTT.

The chain is built from TRBV10-3 and TRBJ2-3; weak D call: TRBD2 (6 bases). The germline V gene encodes CDR1 ENHRY and CDR2 SYGVKD. Deletions cut 8 bases from V and 4 bases from J, with 10 bases between. The CDR3 totals 12 residues. In nucleotides, the CDR3 is TGTGCCATCGGAGGGTCCGCAGATACGCAGTATTTT. It is translated as CAIGGSADTQYF.

This clonotype has ten or more counts. The CDR3 DNA reads TGTGCCAGCAGCCTAAACCCAGGGTATGGTGAAAAACTGTTTTTT. It encodes CASSLNPGYGEKLFF. This chain joins TRBV12-3 or TRBV12-4 and TRBJ1-4, with a tentative D call TRBD1 (5 bases). Trimming took off 6 bases at V and 7 bases at J, with 18 bases between the two ends. The CDR3 length is 15 residues.

The chain uses TRBV7-9 and TRBJ2-5; D remains unclear. This CDR3 comprises 13 residues. Germline values: CDR1 SEHNR, CDR2 FQNEAQ (reference sequence). V dropped 5 bases and J dropped 5 bases, with 12 bases sitting between them. CDR3 DNA: TGTGCCAGCAGCCCCACCCCCAGGGAGACCCAGTACTTC. Translated: CASSPTPRETQYF.

This clonotype was observed at least ten times. At one boundary the junction diverges from the germline segment, which might be a read error. The chain carries TRBV7-6 and TRBJ2-1, with D hard to call. The length of the CDR3 is 13 residues. Germline V lookup: CDR1 SGHVS, CDR2 FNYEAQ. The CDR3 reads CASSHASNNEQFF. For the CDR3, the DNA is TGTGCCAGCAGCCACGCCTCCAACAATGAGCAGTTCTTC.

This clonotype occurred a few times. The rearrangement joins TRBV6-1 to TRBJ2-1, with 14 bases aligning to TRBD2. CDR3 size: 14 residues. The germline V gene has CDR1 MNHNS and CDR2 SASEGT. V shed 4 bases and J 10 bases; nucleotides not matched to a gene: 3. CDR3 sequence: CASSGLAGGREQFF. Written as DNA, the CDR3 is TGTGCCAGCAGTGGACTAGCGGGGGGGCGGGAGCAGTTCTTC.

The J gene is TRBJ2-1, the V gene TRBV6-6; 8 nucleotides align to TRBD2. CDR1 and CDR2 from the germline V gene are MNHNY and SVGAGI (reference sequence). The CDR3 sequence is 15 residues long. J gave up 7 bases and V 6 bases, and 11 bases lay outside the gene matches. As DNA, the CDR3 is TGTGCCAGCAGCCTTAGCGGGGCCGAGGGAAATGAGCAGTTCTTC. It is translated as CASSLSGAEGNEQFF.

The CDR3 DNA reads as TGTGCCAGCATCCCATTGTCAGCGTTGATGAACACTGAAGCTTTCTTT. Encoded protein: CASIPLSALMNTEAFF. This chain connects TRBV7-9 to TRBJ1-1; D gene uncertain. The CDR3 runs to 16 residues. Trimming pared 7 bases from V and 0 bases from J, leaving 18 bases between. The germline V gene has CDR1 SEHNR and CDR2 FQNEAQ (reference sequence).

This chain links TRBV28 with TRBJ2-1; D perhaps matches TRBD2 (6 bases). V lost 6 bases and J lost 6, with 18 bases in between. The CDR3 sequence is 15 residues long. CDR1 and CDR2 from the germline V gene are MDHEN and SYDVKM. This CDR3 is CASSSPGTLPNEQFF. CDR3 nucleotides: TGTGCCAGCAGCTCCCCCGGGACTTTACCCAATGAGCAGTTCTTC.

The chain employs TRBV18 and TRBJ2-7, with D possibly called TRBD1 or TRBD2 (5 bases each). Germline V lookup: CDR1 KGHSH, CDR2 LQKENI. V was clipped by 3 bases and J by 4 bases, with 16 bases between them. This CDR3 region has 15 residues. The CDR3 sequence: CASSPSGTRVYEQYF. CDR3 DNA: TGTGCCAGCTCACCGTCCGGGACGAGAGTTTACGAGCAGTACTTC.

This clonotype was counted between two and nine times. V is TRBV7-6 and J is TRBJ2-2; 11 positions match TRBD2. CDR1 is SGHVS and CDR2 is FNYEAQ in the germline V gene. V trimming: 5 bases; J trimming: 2 bases; junction bases outside the gene matches: 7. This CDR3 has 17 amino acids. The CDR3 DNA reads TGTGCCAGCAGCCCTCTAGCGGGGGGTCTTAACACCGGGGAGCTGTTTTTT. Its translation: CASSPLAGGLNTGELFF.

The J gene is TRBJ2-2, the V gene TRBV19; D gene uncertain. The ends were cut back, 6 bases at V and 0 bases at J, with 11 bases in the middle. This CDR3 is built from 15 residues. Germline CDR1 and CDR2: LNHDA and SQIVND (reference sequence). Here the CDR3 DNA reads TGTGCCAGTAGGAGCAACCCGACGAACACCGGGGAGCTGTTTTTT. Translated, it gives CASRSNPTNTGELFF.

The chain carries TRBV5-1 and TRBJ2-7; 9 bases line up with TRBD1. The junction had 8 bases not matched to a gene; V was cut back by 5 bases and J by 2 bases. Per the germline V gene, CDR1 is SGHRS and CDR2 is YFSETQ. The CDR3 is made up of 15 amino acids. This chain's CDR3 is CASSHPGQGPYEQYF. The CDR3 DNA sequence: TGCGCCAGCAGTCATCCGGGACAGGGCCCCTACGAGCAGTACTTC. The variable domain in full, completed from reference TRBV5-1 and TRBJ2-7, reads KAGVTQTPRYLIKTRGQQVTLSCSPISGHRSVSWYQQTPGQGLQFLFEYFSETQRNKGNFPGRFSGRQFSNSRSEMNVSTLELGDSALYLCASSHPGQGPYEQYFGPGTRLTVT.

This clonotype has only a few counts. The genes are TRBV11-2 and TRBJ2-7, with a possible D match to TRBD1 (7 bases). Germline V CDR1 and CDR2: SGHAT, FQNNGV. The CDR3 is 17 residues long. The V gene lost 5 bases and the J gene lost 0 bases, with 20 bases spanning the gap. CDR3 loop: CASSQSQGGFDSYEQYF. CDR3 DNA sequence: TGTGCCAGCAGCCAAAGCCAGGGGGGTTTTGACTCCTACGAGCAGTACTTC. The variable domain in full, with the rest retrieved from reference TRBV11-2 and TRBJ2-7, is EAGVAQSPRYKIIEKRQSVAFWCNPISGHATLYWYQQILGQGPKLLIQFQNNGVVDDSQLPKDRFSAERLKGVDSTLKIQPAKLEDSAVYLCASSQSQGGFDSYEQYFGPGTRLTVT.

This clonotype was seen at least ten times. The gene calls are TRBV20-1 and TRBJ2-5; D gene unclear. The CDR3 is 14 residues long. Germline V gene data show CDR1 as DFQATT and CDR2 as SNEGSKA (reference sequence). CDR3: CIPKELTLQETQYF. As DNA, the CDR3 is TGCATTCCGAAGGAGCTGACTTTGCAAGAGACCCAGTACTTC.

This clonotype was counted ten times or more. The chain couples TRBV7-2 to TRBJ2-7; tentatively, D is TRBD1 (6 bases). V lost 3 bases and J 0 bases, leaving 12 bases between the germline ends. Germline V gene sequence: CDR1 SGHTA, CDR2 FQGNSA. This CDR3 region has 15 residues. The CDR3 spells CASSLGASFSYEQYF. The CDR3, as DNA: TGTGCCAGCAGCTTGGGGGCGAGCTTCTCCTACGAGCAGTACTTC. Variable domain in full (rest from reference TRBV7-2 and TRBJ2-7): GAGVSQSPSNKVTEKGKDVELRCDPISGHTALYWYRQSLGQGLEFLIYFQGNSAPDKSGLPSDRFSAERTGGSVSTLTIQRTQQEDSAVYLCASSLGASFSYEQYFGPGTRLTVT.

This clonotype was picked up a small number of times. The rearrangement uses TRBV6-7 and TRBJ1-1; D unclear. TRBV6-7 is given ORF status, its function remaining uncertain. Trimming pared 5 bases from V and 1 base from J, leaving 20 bases between. The CDR3 runs 17 residues. The CDR3 region is CASSPSPGPPGNTEAFF. In DNA, the CDR3 is TGTGCCAGCAGTCCAAGTCCGGGCCCCCCGGGGAACACTGAAGCTTTCTTT.

The CDR3 sequence: CASSQDPGQTQYF. In DNA, the CDR3 is TGCGCCAGCAGCCAAGATCCGGGGCAGACCCAGTACTTC. V gene TRBV4-1 combines with J gene TRBJ2-5; D assignment may be TRBD1 or TRBD2 (5 bases each). The CDR3 length is 13 residues. CDR1 is MGHRA and CDR2 is YSYEKL in the germline V gene. The V end was cut by 0 bases, the J end by 6 bases, with 8 bases between.

This clonotype appeared a few times. V and J are TRBV3-1 and TRBJ2-6; TRBD1 is a possible D gene (6 bases). V lost 3 bases to trimming and J lost 1 base, with 10 bases between them. The germline V gene has CDR1 LGHDT and CDR2 YNNKEL (reference sequence). This CDR3 has 16 residues. CDR3 nucleotides: TGTGCCAGCAGCCAGGAACAGGGTTCTGGGGCCAACGTCCTGACTTTC. As protein: CASSQEQGSGANVLTF.

This clonotype has at least ten counts. This chain connects TRBV29-1 to TRBJ2-5; the match to TRBD2 covers 14 bases. The CDR3 length is 18 residues. In germline, CDR1 is SQVTM, CDR2 ANQGSEA. V shed 0 bases and J 2 bases; nucleotides not matched to a gene: 8. The CDR3 DNA is TGCAGCGTTGAAGATAGGGGACTAGCGGGAGTTTTGCAAGAGACCCAGTACTTC. Protein product: CSVEDRGLAGVLQETQYF. The full variable domain, completed using reference TRBV29-1 and TRBJ2-5, is SAVISQKPSRDICQRGTSLTIQCQVDSQVTMMFWYRQQPGQSLTLIATANQGSEATYESGFVIDKFPISRPNLTFSTLTVSNMSPEDSSIYLCSVEDRGLAGVLQETQYFGPGTRLLVL.

The sample holds a few counts of this clonotype. The chain employs TRBV20-1 and TRBJ2-1; a weak D match, TRBD1 (6 bases). This CDR3 is built from 17 residues. Germline values: CDR1 DFQATT, CDR2 SNEGSKA (reference sequence). Trimming removed 6 bases at V and 0 bases at J, with 21 bases between. The CDR3 protein is CSASRFGQLGSYNEQFF. The CDR3 DNA follows: TGCAGTGCATCTAGGTTTGGACAGCTTGGCTCCTACAATGAGCAGTTCTTC.

The table lists this clonotype with a few counts. V gene TRBV28 combines with J gene TRBJ2-1; D not resolved. The germline V and J ends were trimmed by 2 bases and 12 bases, with 14 bases remaining between them. In germline, CDR1 is MDHEN, CDR2 SYDVKM. This CDR3 contains 13 residues. The CDR3 is CASSLPSRQLQFF. CDR3 coding DNA: TGTGCCAGCAGTTTACCCTCACGGCAGCTGCAGTTCTTC.